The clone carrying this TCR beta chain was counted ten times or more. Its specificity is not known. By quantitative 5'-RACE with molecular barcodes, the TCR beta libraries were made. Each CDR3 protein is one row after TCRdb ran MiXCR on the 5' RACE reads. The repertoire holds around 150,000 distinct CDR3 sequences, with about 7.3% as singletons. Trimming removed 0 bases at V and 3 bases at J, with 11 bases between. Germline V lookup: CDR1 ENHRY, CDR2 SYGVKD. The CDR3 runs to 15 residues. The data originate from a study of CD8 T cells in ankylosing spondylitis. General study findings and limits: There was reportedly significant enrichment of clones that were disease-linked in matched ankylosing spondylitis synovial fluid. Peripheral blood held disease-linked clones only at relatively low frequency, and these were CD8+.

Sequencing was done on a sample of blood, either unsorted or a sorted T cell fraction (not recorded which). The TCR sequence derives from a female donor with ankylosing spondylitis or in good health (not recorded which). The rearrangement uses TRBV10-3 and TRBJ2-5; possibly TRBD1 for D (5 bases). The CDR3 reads CAISESKGIEETQYF. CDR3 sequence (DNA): TGTGCCATCAGTGAGTCTAAGGGGATCGAAGAGACCCAGTACTTC.